This T cell receptor (beta chain) was retrieved from a study of CD8 T cells in Susac syndrome. Random hexamers primed reverse transcription of about 0.45 to 1 ug RNA. Amplification of TCR beta CDR3 across 54 Vbeta and 13 Jbeta was performed with immunoSEQ multiplex PCR. TCRdb recomputed calls from the immunoSEQ multiplex PCR reads with MiXCR, one row per CDR3 protein. Of about 190,000 distinct CDR3 sequences listed, roughly 94% are singletons. The patients with Susac syndrome were individuals who fulfilled the recently defined diagnostic criteria for disease that was either definite or probable. The V gene lost 2 bases and the J gene lost 6 bases, with 14 bases spanning the gap. This CDR3 region has 13 residues. Germline V gene data show CDR1 as DFQATT and CDR2 as SNEGSKA (reference sequence).

J is TRBJ2-7 and V is TRBV20-1; D not resolved. This TCR derives from a human donor with Susac syndrome. Sequences were obtained from CD8+ T cells from PBMCs. CDR3 protein: CSARSELPLEQYF. CDR3 sequence (DNA): TGCAGTGCTAGATCCGAACTACCCCTCGAGCAGTACTTC.